This TCR beta chain appears in the sequencing data of a study of CD8+ T cells in alopecia areata. Study context: Patients in the study were on tofacitinib for 6 to 18 months, then off it for 6 months. Among treated patients, severity was scored by affected scalp area percentage.

Extracted from the samples, RNA was reverse transcribed into cDNA to serve as the sequencing template. TCRdb keeps only in-frame clones here, not all; method: immunoSEQ multiplex PCR. Altogether around 190,000 clones are present, approximately 57% being singletons, with the ten largest covering 0.85% to 1.3%. Treatment in this sample: oral pan-JAK inhibitor, 5-10 mg twice daily. CDR1 is SGHRS, CDR2 YFSETQ, per germline. The CDR3 totals 14 residues. V dropped 4 bases and J dropped 2 bases, with 12 bases sitting between them. The study, taken as a whole, reports: Scalp data also include sequences from resident alphabeta T cells of normal skin. It was observed that many expanded lesional clones persisted in scalp and blood during tofacitinib.

Turning to this clone: No antigen is known for it.

The chain combines TRBV5-1 with TRBJ1-1; a weak D match, TRBD1 (5 bases). This TCR was sampled from a human donor with alopecia areata. The material sequenced was CD4+ T cells sorted from blood, taken at week 24, from a patient treated with tofacitinib. CDR3 sequence reads: CASSPRQINTEAFF. In DNA, the CDR3 is TGCGCCAGCAGCCCCCGACAGATAAACACTGAAGCTTTCTTT.